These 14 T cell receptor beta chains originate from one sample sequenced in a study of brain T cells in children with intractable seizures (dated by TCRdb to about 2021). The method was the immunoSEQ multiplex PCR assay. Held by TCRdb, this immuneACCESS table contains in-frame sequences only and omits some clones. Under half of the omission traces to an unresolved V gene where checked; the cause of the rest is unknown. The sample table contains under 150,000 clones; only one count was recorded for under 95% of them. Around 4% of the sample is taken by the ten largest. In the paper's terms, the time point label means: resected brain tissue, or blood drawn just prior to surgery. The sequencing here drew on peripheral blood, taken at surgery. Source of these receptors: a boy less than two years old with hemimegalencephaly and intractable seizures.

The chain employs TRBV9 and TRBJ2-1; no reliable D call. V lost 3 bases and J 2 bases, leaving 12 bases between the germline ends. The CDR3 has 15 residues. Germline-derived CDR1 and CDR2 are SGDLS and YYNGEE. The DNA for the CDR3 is TGTGCCAGCAGCGAGCAGGCCTCGGCCTACAATGAGCAGTTCTTC. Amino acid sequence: CASSEQASAYNEQFF.

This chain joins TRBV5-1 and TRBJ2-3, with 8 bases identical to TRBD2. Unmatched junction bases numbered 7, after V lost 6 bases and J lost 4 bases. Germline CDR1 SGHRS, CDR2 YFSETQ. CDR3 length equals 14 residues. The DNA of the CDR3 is TGCGCCAGCAAACCAGCGGGAGCCCCAGATACGCAGTATTTT. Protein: CASKPAGAPDTQYF.

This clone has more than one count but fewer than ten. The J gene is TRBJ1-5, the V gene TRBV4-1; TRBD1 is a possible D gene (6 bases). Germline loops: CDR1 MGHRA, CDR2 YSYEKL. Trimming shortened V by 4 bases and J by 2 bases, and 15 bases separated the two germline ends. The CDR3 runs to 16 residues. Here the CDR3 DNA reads TGCGCCAGCAGCCCACAAGGGACATATCGCAATCAGCCCCAGCATTTT. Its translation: CASSPQGTYRNQPQHF.

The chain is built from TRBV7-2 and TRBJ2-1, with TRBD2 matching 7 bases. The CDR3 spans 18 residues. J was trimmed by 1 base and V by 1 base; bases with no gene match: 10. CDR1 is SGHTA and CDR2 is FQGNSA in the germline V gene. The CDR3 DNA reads TGTGCCAGCAGCTTAGGAGGTGGGCGGACTAGGTCCTACAATGAGCAGTTCTTC. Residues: CASSLGGGRTRSYNEQFF.

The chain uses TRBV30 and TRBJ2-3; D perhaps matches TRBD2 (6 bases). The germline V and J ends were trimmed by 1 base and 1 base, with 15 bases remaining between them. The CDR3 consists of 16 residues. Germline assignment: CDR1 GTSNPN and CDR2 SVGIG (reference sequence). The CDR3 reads CAWSGAGYPGTDTQYF. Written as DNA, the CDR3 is TGTGCCTGGAGTGGGGCGGGATACCCTGGCACAGATACGCAGTATTTT.

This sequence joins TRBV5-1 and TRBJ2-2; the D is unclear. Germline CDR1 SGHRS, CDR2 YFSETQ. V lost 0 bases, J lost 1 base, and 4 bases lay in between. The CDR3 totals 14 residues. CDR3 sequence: CASSLGQNTGELFF. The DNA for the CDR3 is TGCGCCAGCAGCTTGGGACAGAACACCGGGGAGCTGTTTTTT.

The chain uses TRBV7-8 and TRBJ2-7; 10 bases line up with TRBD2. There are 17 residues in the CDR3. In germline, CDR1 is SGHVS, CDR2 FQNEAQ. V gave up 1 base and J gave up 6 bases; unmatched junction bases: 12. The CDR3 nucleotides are TGTGCCAGCAGCTTAGTAAGCCCTAGCGGGAGTCGGGGCGAGCAGTACTTC. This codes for CASSLVSPSGSRGEQYF.

The DNA of the CDR3 is TGTGCCAGCAGGTCCGGGAGCAAGGGGGACTACAATGAGCAGTTCTTC. It specifies CASRSGSKGDYNEQFF. The chain combines TRBV27 with TRBJ2-1, with D tentatively TRBD1 or TRBD2 (6 bases each). The CDR3 length is 16 residues. The germline gives CDR1 MNHEY, CDR2 SMNVEV (reference sequence). Deletions cut 6 bases from V and 3 bases from J, with 18 bases between.

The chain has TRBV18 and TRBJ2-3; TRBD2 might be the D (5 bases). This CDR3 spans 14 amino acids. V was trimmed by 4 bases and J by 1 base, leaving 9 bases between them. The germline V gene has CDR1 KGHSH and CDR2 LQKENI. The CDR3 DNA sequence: TGTGCCAGCTCACGGACTGGTGGCACAGATACGCAGTATTTT. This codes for CASSRTGGTDTQYF.

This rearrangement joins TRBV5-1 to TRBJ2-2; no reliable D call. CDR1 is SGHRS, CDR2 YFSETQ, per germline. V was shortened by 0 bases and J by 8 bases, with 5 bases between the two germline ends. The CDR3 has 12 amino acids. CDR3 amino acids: CASSLEQGELFF. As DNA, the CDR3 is TGCGCCAGCAGCTTGGAACAGGGGGAGCTGTTTTTT. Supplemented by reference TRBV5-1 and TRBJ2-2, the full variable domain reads KAGVTQTPRYLIKTRGQQVTLSCSPISGHRSVSWYQQTPGQGLQFLFEYFSETQRNKGNFPGRFSGRQFSNSRSEMNVSTLELGDSALYLCASSLEQGELFFGEGSRLTVL.

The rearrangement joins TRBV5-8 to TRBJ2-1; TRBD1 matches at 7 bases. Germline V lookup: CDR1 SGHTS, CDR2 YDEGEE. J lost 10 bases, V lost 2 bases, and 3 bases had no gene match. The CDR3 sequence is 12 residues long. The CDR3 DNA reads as TGTGCCAGCAGCTTAACGGGACAGGAGCAGTTCTTC. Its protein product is CASSLTGQEQFF.

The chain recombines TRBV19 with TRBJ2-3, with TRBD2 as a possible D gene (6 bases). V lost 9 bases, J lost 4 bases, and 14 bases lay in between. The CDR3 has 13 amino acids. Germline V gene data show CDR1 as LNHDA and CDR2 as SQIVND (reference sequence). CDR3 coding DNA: TGTGCCAGCGGCCGGGGGAAACCAGATACGCAGTATTTT. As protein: CASGRGKPDTQYF.

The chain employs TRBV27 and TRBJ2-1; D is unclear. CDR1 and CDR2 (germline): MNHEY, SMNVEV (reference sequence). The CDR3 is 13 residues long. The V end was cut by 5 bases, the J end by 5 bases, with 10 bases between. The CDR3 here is CASSEYGNNEQFF. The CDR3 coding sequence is TGTGCCAGCAGTGAATACGGTAACAATGAGCAGTTCTTC.

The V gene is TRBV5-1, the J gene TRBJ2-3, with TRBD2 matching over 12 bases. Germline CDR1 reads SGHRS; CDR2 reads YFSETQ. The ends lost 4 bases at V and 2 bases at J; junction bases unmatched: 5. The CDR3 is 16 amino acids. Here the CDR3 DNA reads TGCGCCAGCAGCCCGAGGACTAGCGGGATCACAGATACGCAGTATTTT. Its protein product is CASSPRTSGITDTQYF.